The clone carrying this TCR beta chain was counted a single time. Original processing notes: Nucleated cell number was recorded as an estimate derived from reference gene primer amplification. The data were produced by immunoSEQ multiplex PCR, yet TCRdb's version contains in-frame clones alone and is incomplete. V, J and clone size are taken as reported in that table, and D and trimming were inferred from the DNA itself. The sample shows under 130,000 clones, roughly 85% of them seen only once. The V end lost 1 base, the J end lost 1 base, and 11 bases lay between the germline ends. The V gene's germline CDR1 is MGHRA and CDR2 YSYEKL. The CDR3 is 16 residues long. The sample comes from a study of blood T cell repertoires in COVID-19. At the level of the study: COVID-19 samples, acute and convalescent, were from the United States, Italy and Spain. Sample material is recorded as cDNA or gDNA derived from T cells, B-cell-depleted T cells, or PBMCs.

Sequenced sample: peripheral blood. This sequence originates from a human donor in a cohort sampled during active COVID-19. The chain carries TRBV4-1 and TRBJ1-3; weak D call: TRBD1 (6 bases). The CDR3 DNA sequence: TGCGCCAGCAGCCAAGCCTCACAGGGTTCTGGAAACACCATATATTTT. It is translated as CASSQASQGSGNTIYF.